The clone carrying this T cell receptor (beta chain) showed up just a few times. Its antigen is not identified. TCRdb used MiXCR to reprocess the 5' RACE reads, holding one entry per CDR3 protein. The sample holds some 1,700,000 distinct CDR3 sequences; roughly a third are singletons and the top ten take about 0.27%. The data derive from a study of identical twins. Germline assignment: CDR1 MNHEY and CDR2 SMNVEV (reference sequence). The V and J ends lost 3 bases and 5 bases respectively, with 7 bases between them. The CDR3 loop spans 13 amino acids. Study-level findings and limits: Excess sharing by twins proved weaker in beta out-of-frame sequences.

Input material: cord blood. This sequence originates from a newborn girl in good health. J is TRBJ2-2 and V is TRBV27; D not resolved. CDR3 in amino acids: CASSFGLTGELFF. CDR3 bases: TGTGCCAGCAGTTTTGGGCTGACCGGGGAGCTGTTTTTT.